This T cell receptor (beta chain) was profiled in a study of beta chain features in type 1 diabetes. This clone was seen only a few times. The antigen is unknown. Isolated RNA was reverse transcribed in full, so expressed TCRB transcripts were sequenced. Sequenced by immunoSEQ multiplex PCR; TCRdb stores in-frame clones only, minus some. This sample yields 620,000 or so clones, of which roughly a sixth are seen a single time; about 0.087% belongs to the top ten. General observations from the study: Reduced insertions and increased deletions marked VDJ junctions in type 1 diabetes patients. For patients and controls alike, PCR might favor shorter templates to the same degree. In comparison with healthy donors, patients had naive, central memory and Treg TCRB repertoires that appeared more similar.

Germline CDR1 SQVTM, CDR2 ANQGSEA. The CDR3 contains 12 residues. Sequences were obtained from naive CD4+ T cells from blood. This chain joins TRBV29-1 and TRBJ2-7; D is unresolved. This sequence originates from a young man in good health. This CDR3 reads CTVGIGPYEQYF. CDR3 DNA: TGCACCGTGGGAATAGGACCCTACGAGCAGTACTTC.